These 10 T cell receptor beta chains originate from one sample sequenced in a study of cytomegalovirus exposure and HLA in healthy donors. Profiling relied on immunoSEQ multiplex PCR, and the TCRdb table lists in-frame clones only, not all of them. The table includes a few hundred thousand clones, roughly 88% detected once. Sequenced sample: PBMCs. The receptors stem from a woman aged 25 to 39 in good health and CMV-seronegative.

V and J are TRBV28 and TRBJ2-7, with D unclear. Per the germline V gene, CDR1 is MDHEN and CDR2 is SYDVKM. The CDR3 extends over 13 amino acids. The V and J ends lost 7 bases and 1 base respectively, with 11 bases between them. DNA for the CDR3: TGTGCCAGCACCCTGGTCGGGTCCTACGAGCAGTACTTC. The encoded protein is CASTLVGSYEQYF. Complete variable domain (other parts from reference TRBV28 and TRBJ2-7): DVKVTQSSRYLVKRTGEKVFLECVQDMDHENMFWYRQDPGLGLRLIYFSYDVKMKEKGDIPEGYSVSREKKERFSLILESASTNQTSMYLCASTLVGSYEQYFGPGTRLTVT.

This clone showed up just once. This chain joins TRBV25-1 and TRBJ2-7; the D gene is possibly TRBD2 (6 bases). Trimming removed 2 bases from V and 2 bases from J, with 10 bases in between. The CDR3 spans 14 residues. CDR1 is MGHDK, CDR2 SYGVNS, per germline. CDR3 protein: CASSEPGGTYEQYF. The CDR3, as DNA: TGTGCCAGCAGTGAACCTGGCGGGACCTACGAGCAGTACTTC.

The chain links TRBV28 to TRBJ2-1, with a possible D match to TRBD2 (6 bases). V was pared by 4 bases and J by 6 bases, with 19 bases between. Germline lookup yields CDR1 MDHEN and CDR2 SYDVKM. The CDR3 spans 16 residues. CDR3 sequence: CASSWAGLSNPNEQFF. CDR3 bases: TGTGCCAGCAGTTGGGCGGGACTCTCCAACCCCAATGAGCAGTTCTTC.

The V call is TRBV6-6, the J call TRBJ1-5; D is undetermined. The CDR3 loop spans 14 amino acids. V was trimmed by 7 bases and J by 2 bases, leaving 12 bases between them. Looked up from germline, CDR1 is MNHNY and CDR2 is SVGAGI (reference sequence). The CDR3: CASTEGNGNQPQHF. The DNA of the CDR3 is TGTGCCAGCACGGAGGGAAACGGCAATCAGCCCCAGCATTTT.

The chain carries TRBV7-8 and TRBJ2-7; D gene unclear. This CDR3 comprises 14 residues. V shed 1 base and J shed 0 bases, with 7 bases lying between them. Germline V gene sequence: CDR1 SGHVS, CDR2 FQNEAQ. For the CDR3, the DNA is TGTGCCAGCAGCTTAGTGGTCCGCTCCTACGAGCAGTACTTC. This encodes CASSLVVRSYEQYF.

This clone was detected many times. CDR3 in DNA: TGTGCCAGCAGTTTATTCATTGTGACAGGGGATGAAAAACTGTTTTTT. Translated, it gives CASSLFIVTGDEKLFF. The chain couples TRBV28 to TRBJ1-4; 8 bases are shared with TRBD1. The CDR3 consists of 16 residues. Germline V gene data show CDR1 as MDHEN and CDR2 as SYDVKM. V lost 1 base to trimming and J lost 6 bases; unmatched junction nucleotides: 7.

The chain employs TRBV7-9 and TRBJ2-1, with 10 positions matching TRBD2. The germline gives CDR1 SEHNR, CDR2 FQNEAQ (reference sequence). The CDR3 totals 16 residues. V was pared by 2 bases and J by 7 bases, with 8 bases of the junction left unmatched. The CDR3 loop reads CASSLFALAGKNEQFF. CDR3 in DNA: TGTGCCAGCAGCTTATTCGCACTAGCGGGAAAAAATGAGCAGTTCTTC.

The chain combines TRBV5-1 with TRBJ2-7, with TRBD1 matching over 11 bases. V trimming: 4 bases; J trimming: 5 bases; junction bases outside the gene matches: 8. The CDR3 runs 15 residues. CDR1 SGHRS and CDR2 YFSETQ come from the germline V gene. DNA for the CDR3: TGCGCCAGCAGCCGGGACGGGACAGGGGGTGACGAGCAGTACTTC. This codes for CASSRDGTGGDEQYF. Based on the CDR3 plus reference TRBV5-1 and TRBJ2-7, the full variable domain is KAGVTQTPRYLIKTRGQQVTLSCSPISGHRSVSWYQQTPGQGLQFLFEYFSETQRNKGNFPGRFSGRQFSNSRSEMNVSTLELGDSALYLCASSRDGTGGDEQYFGPGTRLTVT.

The chain employs TRBV6-1 and TRBJ1-4; D is uncertain. Trimming removed 7 bases from V and 4 bases from J, with 10 bases in between. The germline V gene encodes CDR1 MNHNS and CDR2 SASEGT. The CDR3 has 13 residues. CDR3 DNA sequence: TGTGCCAGCACAGGAGGTAATAATGAAAAACTGTTTTTT. This gives the protein CASTGGNNEKLFF.

This rearrangement joins TRBV7-3 to TRBJ2-1; perhaps TRBD2 as D (6 bases). Germline V gives CDR1 SGHTA, CDR2 FQGTGA. V lost 3 bases to trimming and J lost 6 bases, with 15 bases between them. This CDR3 comprises 15 residues. The DNA for the CDR3 is TGTGCCAGCAGCTTGCGAGCGGGTGCGCCCAATGAGCAGTTCTTC. As protein: CASSLRAGAPNEQFF.